This T cell receptor (beta chain) was profiled in a study of cytomegalovirus exposure and HLA in healthy donors. General study points: Cytomegalovirus-associated TCR beta chains were listed, numbering some 170. The classifier was said to identify cytomegalovirus status with high specificity and sensitivity.

Germline CDR1 is LGHNA and CDR2 is YNFKEQ. The CDR3 loop spans 17 amino acids. The ends were cut back, 4 bases at V and 1 base at J, with 19 bases in the middle. PCR primers comprised 60 Vbeta and 13 Jbeta primers. TCRdb keeps only in-frame clones here, not all; method: immunoSEQ multiplex PCR. The profile shows under 150,000 clones, 78% of them singletons. A word on this clone: Its antigen remains unidentified.

This clonotype was sampled from a woman aged 25-40 years in good health and CMV-seropositive. The rearrangement links TRBV4-2 to TRBJ1-1; possible D gene TRBD1, 6 bases. Material for sequencing was PBMCs. The CDR3 loop is CASSRSQDQGQNTEAFF. Written as DNA, the CDR3 is TGTGCCAGCAGCCGATCCCAAGATCAGGGACAGAACACTGAAGCTTTCTTT.